Detailed here is one T cell receptor beta chain. The antigen remains unidentified. The data were taken from a study of shared clonotypes between healthy human individuals. The wider study: Donors, aged 18 to 49, were a couple of women and a few men. Findings and limits, study-wide: Donors were few, which limited the genetic and exposure-history diversity represented.

The V and J ends lost 6 bases and 13 bases, in that order; junction bases with no gene match: 17. Germline lookup yields CDR1 KGHSH and CDR2 LQKENI. The CDR3 extends over 16 amino acids. Genomic DNA for unsorted samples, which was extracted with the QIAamp DNA Blood Mini kit, came from some 84 million PBMCs. Unsorted PBMC replicate PCRs drew on around 310 ng DNA, representing 25,000 to 30,000 T cell genomes. Assay used: immunoSEQ multiplex PCR; TCRdb lists only in-frame clones, some missing. The sample lists roughly 450,000 clones, 79% occurring once. Sequencing input: PBMCs. This TCR was recovered from a woman between 35 and 50 years old in good health. Some clones in this sample may be carry-over from other donors' samples. The V call is TRBV18, the J call TRBJ2-5, with 13 nucleotides matching TRBD2. The DNA for the CDR3 is TGTGCCAGCTCCCCCGGGACTAGCGGGGCATCCCTATTAGGGTACTTC. Translation: CASSPGTSGASLLGYF.